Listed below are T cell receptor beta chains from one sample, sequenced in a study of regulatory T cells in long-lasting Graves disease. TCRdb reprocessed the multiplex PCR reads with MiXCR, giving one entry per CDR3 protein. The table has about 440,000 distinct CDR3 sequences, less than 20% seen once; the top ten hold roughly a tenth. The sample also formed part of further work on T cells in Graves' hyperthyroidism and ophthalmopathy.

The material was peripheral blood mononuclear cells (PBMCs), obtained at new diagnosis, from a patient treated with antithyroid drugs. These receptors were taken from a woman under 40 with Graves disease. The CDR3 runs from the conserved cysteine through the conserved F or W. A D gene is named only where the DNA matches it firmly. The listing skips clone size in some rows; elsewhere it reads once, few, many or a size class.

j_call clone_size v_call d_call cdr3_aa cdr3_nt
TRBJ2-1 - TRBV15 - CATSRFQGGGDVGSWGYNEQFF TGTGCCACCAGCAGGTTTCAGGGGGGGGGCGATGTAGGATCATGGGGATACAATGAGCAGTTCTTC
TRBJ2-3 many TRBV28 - CASWTSQRDTQYF TGTGCCAGCTGGACTTCCCAGAGGGATACGCAGTATTTT
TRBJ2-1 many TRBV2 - CASSRRELTYNEQFF TGTGCCAGCAGTAGGAGGGAGTTAACCTACAATGAGCAGTTCTTC
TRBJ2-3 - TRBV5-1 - CASSYLQLTRTDTQYF TGCGCCAGCAGCTACTTACAGTTAACCCGCACAGATACGCAGTATTTT
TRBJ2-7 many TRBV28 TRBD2 CASSLSGGPSYEQYF TGTGCCAGCAGTTTGTCGGGAGGGCCCTCCTACGAGCAGTACTTC
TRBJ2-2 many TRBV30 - CAWSKTGNTGELFF TGTGCCTGGAGTAAAACGGGAAACACCGGGGAGCTGTTTTTT
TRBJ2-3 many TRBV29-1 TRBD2 CSVDGGRISDTQYF TGCAGCGTTGACGGCGGGAGAATCTCAGATACGCAGTATTTT
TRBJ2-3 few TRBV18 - CASSPPLAYGTDTQYF TGTGCCAGCTCACCACCCCTAGCTTACGGCACAGATACGCAGTATTTT
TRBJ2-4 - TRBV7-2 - CASSLVGSHTKNIQYF TGTGCCAGCAGCTTAGTGGGTTCACATACCAAAAACATTCAGTACTTC
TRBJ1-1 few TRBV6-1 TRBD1 CASSTGVSAEAFF TGTGCCAGCAGTACAGGGGTTAGCGCTGAAGCTTTCTTT
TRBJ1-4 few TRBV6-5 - CASSSQGSEKLFF TGTGCCAGCAGTTCCCAGGGAAGTGAAAAACTGTTTTTT
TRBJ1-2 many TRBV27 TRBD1 CASSLSGEGAYYGYTF TGTGCCAGCAGTTTATCTGGGGAGGGGGCATACTATGGCTACACCTTC
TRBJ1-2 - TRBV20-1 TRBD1 CSADGQGNGYTF TGCAGTGCTGATGGACAGGGAAATGGCTACACCTTC
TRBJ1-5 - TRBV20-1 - CSAADSNQPQHF TGCAGTGCAGCAGACAGCAATCAGCCCCAGCATTTT
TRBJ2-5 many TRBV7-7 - CASSSGPGVVETQYF TGTGCTAGCAGCTCGGGTCCGGGAGTGGTTGAGACCCAGTACTTC
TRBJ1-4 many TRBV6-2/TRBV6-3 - CASSLTVPDEKLFF TGTGCCAGCAGTTTGACAGTCCCGGATGAAAAACTGTTTTTT
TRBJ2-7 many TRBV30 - CAWAWTASYEQYF TGTGCCTGGGCGTGGACAGCCTCCTACGAGCAGTACTTC
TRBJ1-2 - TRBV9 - CASSADNYGYTF TGTGCCAGCAGCGCCGACAACTATGGCTACACCTTC
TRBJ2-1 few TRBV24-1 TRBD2 CATSDLLAGASGEQFF TGTGCCACCAGTGATTTGCTGGCGGGAGCCTCTGGTGAGCAGTTCTTC
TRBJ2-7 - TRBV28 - CASSFVQGSSYEQYF TGTGCCAGCAGTTTTGTTCAGGGCAGCTCCTACGAGCAGTACTTC
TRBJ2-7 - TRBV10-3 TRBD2 CAISESFSTSGGGHEQYF TGTGCCATCAGTGAGTCTTTTAGTACTAGCGGCGGGGGCCACGAGCAGTACTTC
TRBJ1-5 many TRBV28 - CASSFAGNSNQPQHF TGTGCCAGCAGTTTTGCAGGCAATAGCAATCAGCCCCAGCATTTT
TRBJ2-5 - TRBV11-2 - CASSPQDSETQYF TGTGCCAGCAGCCCTCAAGATTCGGAGACCCAGTACTTC
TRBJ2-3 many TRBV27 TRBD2 CASSLSYSGKTTDTQYF TGTGCCAGCAGTTTATCATACAGCGGGAAAACCACAGATACGCAGTATTTT
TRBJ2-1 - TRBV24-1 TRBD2 CATSGTSRLEQFF TGTGCCACCAGCGGGACTAGCCGACTTGAGCAGTTCTTC
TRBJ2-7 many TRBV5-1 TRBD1 CASSLEGQGYEQYF TGCGCCAGCAGCTTGGAGGGACAGGGCTACGAGCAGTACTTC
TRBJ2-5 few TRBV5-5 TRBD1 CASSLWTGLQETQYF TGTGCCAGCAGCTTGTGGACAGGCCTCCAAGAGACCCAGTACTTC
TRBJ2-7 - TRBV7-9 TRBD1 CASSSGQELYEQYF TGTGCCAGCAGCTCGGGACAGGAGCTCTACGAGCAGTACTTC
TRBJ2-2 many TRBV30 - CALNTGELFF TGTGCCTTGAACACCGGGGAGCTGTTTTTT
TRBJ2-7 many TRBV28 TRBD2 CASSFRTSDPYEQYF TGTGCCAGCAGTTTCAGGACTAGCGACCCCTACGAGCAGTACTTC
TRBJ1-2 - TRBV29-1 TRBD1 CSVERQGGPYGYTF TGCAGCGTTGAGCGACAGGGGGGGCCCTATGGCTACACCTTC
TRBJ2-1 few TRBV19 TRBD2 CASTPTSGIYNEQFF TGTGCCAGTACCCCGACTAGCGGGATTTACAATGAGCAGTTCTTC
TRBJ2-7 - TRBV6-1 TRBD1 CASRTGFYEQYF TGTGCCAGCAGGACAGGGTTCTACGAGCAGTACTTC
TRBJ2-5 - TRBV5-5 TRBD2 CASSLGSGSGETQYF TGTGCCAGCAGCTTGGGTAGCGGGAGTGGGGAGACCCAGTACTTC
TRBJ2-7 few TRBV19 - CASSMWGPDEQYF TGTGCCAGTAGTATGTGGGGACCCGACGAGCAGTACTTC
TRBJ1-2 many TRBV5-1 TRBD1 CASSPGQGGGYTF TGCGCCAGCAGCCCGGGACAGGGGGGTGGCTACACCTTC
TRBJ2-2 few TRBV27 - CASQVYSGGLVRSGELFF TGTGCCAGCCAAGTTTATTCTGGGGGGCTGGTTCGTTCCGGGGAGCTGTTTTTT
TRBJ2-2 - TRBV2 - CASSPRRDHGELFF TGTGCCAGCAGTCCCCGACGGGACCACGGGGAGCTGTTTTTT
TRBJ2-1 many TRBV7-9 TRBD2 CASSPRRGGSYNEQFF TGTGCCAGCAGCCCCCGGCGCGGGGGCTCCTACAATGAGCAGTTCTTC
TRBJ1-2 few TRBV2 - CASSEEIRGLISGGYTF TGTGCCAGCAGTGAAGAAATACGGGGGTTGATTTCTGGTGGCTACACCTTC
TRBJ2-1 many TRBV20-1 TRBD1 CSADRATTRIDEQFF TGCAGTGCTGACAGGGCTACAACCAGAATCGATGAGCAGTTCTTC
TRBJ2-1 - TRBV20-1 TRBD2 CSAPAGGDYLYNEQFF TGCAGTGCTCCCGCGGGGGGGGACTACCTCTACAATGAGCAGTTCTTC
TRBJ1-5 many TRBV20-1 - CSALTGISNQPQHF TGCAGTGCTTTGACGGGTATAAGCAATCAGCCCCAGCATTTT
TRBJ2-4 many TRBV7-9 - CASSSIGTRAVKNIQYF TGTGCCAGCAGCTCTATCGGGACCCGAGCGGTCAAAAACATTCAGTACTTC
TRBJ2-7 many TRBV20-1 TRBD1 CSAHPTQGARVEQYF TGCAGTGCTCACCCAACACAGGGGGCGAGAGTCGAGCAGTACTTC
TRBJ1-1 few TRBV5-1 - CASSQTGWDTEAFF TGCGCCAGCAGCCAAACAGGGTGGGATACTGAAGCTTTCTTT
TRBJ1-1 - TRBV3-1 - CASIPTWGSTEAFF TGTGCCAGCATACCGACCTGGGGCAGCACTGAAGCTTTCTTT
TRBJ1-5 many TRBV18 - CASSPLKGGNQPQHF TGTGCCAGCTCACCACTGAAGGGAGGCAATCAGCCCCAGCATTTT